The 4 T cell receptor beta chains in this list originate from one sample, sequenced in a study of control samples from healthy donors and cancer patients. Sequencing used immunoSEQ multiplex PCR; TCRdb keeps in-frame clones, though not all of them. The sample has tens of thousands of clones; 80% to 90% are singletons. Sample: PBMCs. These receptors came from a woman aged 55-75 years with lung cancer.

The chain uses TRBV5-1 and TRBJ2-7, with TRBD1 matching 10 bases. CDR3 size: 14 residues. CDR1 SGHRS and CDR2 YFSETQ come from the germline V gene. Losses at the gene ends were 2 bases for V and 4 bases for J; bases not matched to a gene: 3. The CDR3 nucleotides read TGCGCCAGCAGCTTACCGGGACAGGGGTACGAGCAGTACTTC. Translating it yields CASSLPGQGYEQYF.

The chain combines TRBV15 with TRBJ2-5; possibly TRBD1 for D (5 bases). CDR1 is LNHNV, CDR2 YYDKDF, per germline (reference sequence). The germline V and J ends were trimmed by 0 bases and 5 bases, with 13 bases remaining between them. The CDR3 is 15 residues long. CDR3 DNA sequence: TGTGCCACCAGCAGAGATATATGGGGCACGGAGACCCAGTACTTC. It is translated as CATSRDIWGTETQYF.

The gene calls are TRBV2 and TRBJ2-2, with D perhaps matching TRBD2 (6 bases). This CDR3 comprises 13 residues. Germline CDR1 reads SNHLY; CDR2 reads FYNNEI. Trimming removed 6 bases at V and 4 bases at J, with 9 bases between. CDR3 DNA: TGTGCCAGCAGGGAGGGAGTCACCGGGGAGCTGTTTTTT. Translated, it gives CASREGVTGELFF.

This clone came up once. This rearrangement joins TRBV10-3 to TRBJ1-1; 7 bases are a match to TRBD1. This CDR3 is 13 amino acids long. V shed 7 bases, J shed 0 bases, and the junction held 2 bases outside the gene matches. Looked up from germline, CDR1 is ENHRY and CDR2 is SYGVKD. The CDR3 coding sequence is TGTGCCATCACCGGACAGGTGAACACTGAAGCTTTCTTT. It yields the protein CAITGQVNTEAFF.